This T cell receptor beta chain was found in a study of early stage breast cancer tumors. Study-wide background: Most invasive tumors, about 80% of the 16, were ER+/PR+/HER2-. Study observations and caveats: In about 90% of the 16 patients, blood comparison separated tumor from normal breast.

Generated by immunoSEQ multiplex PCR, the TCRdb table keeps only in-frame clones and is missing some. The profile covers some 36,000 clones, with about 68% appearing a single time and over 6% taken by the ten largest. Details on this clone: Antigen: not known.

The germline V gene encodes CDR1 SGHTS and CDR2 YDEGEE. This CDR3 spans 15 amino acids. V was clipped by 4 bases and J by 7 bases; unmatched bases: 9. The chain recombines TRBV5-8 with TRBJ1-3, with 9 positions matching TRBD1. Sequenced material: blood. This receptor was identified in a person in their 60s with breast cancer. DNA of the CDR3: TGTGCCAGCAGCCTGGGAGGGACAGGGCGGAACACCATATATTTT. Protein sequence: CASSLGGTGRNTIYF. The variable domain in full, with the rest retrieved from reference TRBV5-8 and TRBJ1-3, is EAGVTQSPTHLIKTRGQQATLRCSPISGHTSVYWYQQALGLGLQFLLWYDEGEERNRGNFPPRFSGRQFPNYSSELNVNALELEDSALYLCASSLGGTGRNTIYFGEGSWLTVV.